A selection of T cell receptor beta chains follows, all from one sample in a study of blood T cell repertoires in COVID-19. This table comes from immunoSEQ multiplex PCR, and its TCRdb copy is limited to in-frame clones, with some not included. There are roughly 76,000 clones in the sample; approximately 90% occur only once, and around 4.9% lies in the top ten. Sequenced sample: peripheral blood. The receptors here all came from a woman aged 60-75 years with active COVID-19. Both conserved end residues are part of each CDR3. The D gene is left open where the match is weak. Clone size is given for some rows only: seen once, a few or many times, or a class if the clone is expanded.

CDR3 protein: CASSHTGSRNEQYF
CDR3 DNA: TGTGCCAGCAGCCACACAGGGTCTCGGAACGAGCAGTACTTC
V gene: TRBV5-4
clone size: .
J gene: TRBJ2-7
D gene: .

CDR3 protein: CASSQGQGLGYTF
CDR3 DNA: TGTGCCAGCAGCCAGGGACAGGGTCTTGGCTACACCTTC
V gene: TRBV7-6
clone size: .
J gene: TRBJ1-2
D gene: TRBD1

CDR3 protein: CASSREEGFGQPQHF
CDR3 DNA: TGTGCCAGCAGCCGTGAGGAGGGGTTTGGTCAGCCCCAGCATTTT
V gene: TRBV9
clone size: .
J gene: TRBJ1-5
D gene: .

CDR3 protein: CASSARGQFGYEQYF
CDR3 DNA: TGCGCCAGCAGCGCAAGAGGACAGTTTGGCTACGAGCAGTACTTC
V gene: TRBV4-1
clone size: .
J gene: TRBJ2-7
D gene: .

CDR3 protein: CSVAWGSREKLFF
CDR3 DNA: TGCAGCGTTGCATGGGGCTCTAGAGAAAAACTGTTTTTT
V gene: TRBV29-1
clone size: once
J gene: TRBJ1-4
D gene: .

CDR3 protein: CASSPPTGGKGNQPQHF
CDR3 DNA: TGTGCCAGCAGCCCTCCGACAGGGGGAAAAGGCAATCAGCCCCAGCATTTT
V gene: TRBV6-2/TRBV6-3
clone size: .
J gene: TRBJ1-5
D gene: TRBD1

CDR3 protein: CASKGALYEQYF
CDR3 DNA: TGTGCCTCAAAAGGGGCCCTTTACGAGCAGTACTTC
V gene: TRBV30
clone size: .
J gene: TRBJ2-7
D gene: .

CDR3 protein: CASSVRRLAGGTGELFF
CDR3 DNA: TGTGCCAGCAGTGTTCGGCGTCTAGCGGGAGGTACCGGGGAGCTGTTTTTT
V gene: TRBV6-1
clone size: .
J gene: TRBJ2-2
D gene: TRBD2

CDR3 protein: CASSSSVGSGIYNEQFF
CDR3 DNA: TGTGCCAGCAGCTCCTCGGTTGGTAGCGGGATCTACAATGAGCAGTTCTTC
V gene: TRBV6-4
clone size: .
J gene: TRBJ2-1
D gene: TRBD2

CDR3 protein: CASSWELAGGLYNEQFF
CDR3 DNA: TGTGCCAGCAGCTGGGAGCTAGCGGGAGGGTTATACAATGAGCAGTTCTTC
V gene: TRBV7-6
clone size: .
J gene: TRBJ2-1
D gene: TRBD2

CDR3 protein: CASDRGTEAFF
CDR3 DNA: TGTGCGTCGGACAGGGGCACTGAAGCTTTCTTT
V gene: TRBV12-3/TRBV12-4
clone size: .
J gene: TRBJ1-1
D gene: TRBD1

CDR3 protein: CASREGGDYGYTF
CDR3 DNA: TGTGCCAGCAGGGAAGGGGGCGACTATGGCTACACCTTC
V gene: TRBV28
clone size: .
J gene: TRBJ1-2
D gene: TRBD1

CDR3 protein: CASTKTGINNQPQHF
CDR3 DNA: TGTGCCAGCACAAAGACCGGGATCAACAATCAGCCCCAGCATTTT
V gene: TRBV28
clone size: .
J gene: TRBJ1-5
D gene: .

CDR3 protein: CASSRLQGAQGRRSYNEQFF
CDR3 DNA: TGTGCCAGCTCACGCCTTCAGGGGGCCCAAGGTCGGAGGTCCTACAATGAGCAGTTCTTC
V gene: TRBV18
clone size: .
J gene: TRBJ2-1
D gene: TRBD1

CDR3 protein: CASARDRLSGNTIYF
CDR3 DNA: TGTGCCAGCGCCCGGGACAGACTCTCTGGAAACACCATATATTTT
V gene: TRBV10-3
clone size: once
J gene: TRBJ1-3
D gene: TRBD1

CDR3 protein: CASSSEGGPLYNEQFF
CDR3 DNA: TGTGCCAGCAGCTCCGAGGGGGGGCCTCTATACAATGAGCAGTTCTTC
V gene: TRBV5-6
clone size: .
J gene: TRBJ2-1
D gene: .

CDR3 protein: CASSRGPKREQYF
CDR3 DNA: TGTGCCAGCAGCAGGGGCCCAAAGAGGGAGCAGTACTTC
V gene: TRBV11-3
clone size: .
J gene: TRBJ2-7
D gene: .

CDR3 protein: CASSSPTAGADTIYF
CDR3 DNA: TGTGCCAGCAGCTCCCCTACCGCAGGGGCTGACACCATATATTTT
V gene: TRBV28
clone size: .
J gene: TRBJ1-3
D gene: .

CDR3 protein: CASRSSGGTYNEQFF
CDR3 DNA: TGTGCCAGCAGATCCAGCGGGGGAACCTACAATGAGCAGTTCTTC
V gene: TRBV27
clone size: .
J gene: TRBJ2-1
D gene: TRBD2

CDR3 protein: CASSKESRDRGGVHYGYTF
CDR3 DNA: TGTGCCAGCAGCAAAGAGTCTCGGGACAGGGGGGGTGTGCACTATGGCTACACCTTC
V gene: TRBV21-1
clone size: once
J gene: TRBJ1-2
D gene: .

CDR3 protein: CASGDTINYGYTF
CDR3 DNA: TGTGCCAGCGGGGACACGATCAACTATGGCTACACCTTC
V gene: TRBV6-5
clone size: .
J gene: TRBJ1-2
D gene: .

CDR3 protein: CASSMNRGMAYGYTF
CDR3 DNA: TGTGCCAGTAGTATGAACCGAGGGATGGCCTATGGCTACACCTTC
V gene: TRBV19
clone size: .
J gene: TRBJ1-2
D gene: .

CDR3 protein: CASSLRGGTGTNTEAFF
CDR3 DNA: TGTGCCAGCAGCCTCAGGGGTGGGACAGGGACGAACACTGAAGCTTTCTTT
V gene: TRBV11-2
clone size: .
J gene: TRBJ1-1
D gene: TRBD1

CDR3 protein: CASSRQGMNTEAFF
CDR3 DNA: TGTGCCAGCAGTAGACAGGGAATGAACACTGAAGCTTTCTTT
V gene: TRBV2
clone size: once
J gene: TRBJ1-1
D gene: TRBD1

CDR3 protein: CASRGAGEGLNEQFF
CDR3 DNA: TGTGCCAGCAGAGGGGCGGGAGAGGGTTTGAATGAGCAGTTCTTC
V gene: TRBV6-5
clone size: .
J gene: TRBJ2-1
D gene: TRBD2

CDR3 protein: CASSQDDRGNEKLFF
CDR3 DNA: TGCGCCAGCAGCCAAGATGACAGGGGAAATGAAAAACTGTTTTTT
V gene: TRBV4-1
clone size: .
J gene: TRBJ1-4
D gene: TRBD1

CDR3 protein: CASSPSGSTEAFF
CDR3 DNA: TGTGCCAGCTCACCATCCGGGTCCACTGAAGCTTTCTTT
V gene: TRBV18
clone size: few
J gene: TRBJ1-1
D gene: .

CDR3 protein: CASSLTGGPSRQPQHF
CDR3 DNA: TGTGCCAGCAGTTTAACCGGGGGGCCCTCTAGGCAGCCCCAGCATTTT
V gene: TRBV27
clone size: .
J gene: TRBJ1-5
D gene: .

CDR3 protein: CASSARQRMNTEAFF
CDR3 DNA: TGTGCCAGCAGCGCCCGACAGAGAATGAACACTGAAGCTTTCTTT
V gene: TRBV13
clone size: .
J gene: TRBJ1-1
D gene: .

CDR3 protein: CASSQVRETQYF
CDR3 DNA: TGTGCCAGCAGCCAAGTCAGAGAGACCCAGTACTTC
V gene: TRBV14
clone size: .
J gene: TRBJ2-5
D gene: .

CDR3 protein: CASSQHSLYEQYF
CDR3 DNA: TGTGCCAGCAGCCAACATTCCCTCTACGAGCAGTACTTC
V gene: TRBV7-2
clone size: .
J gene: TRBJ2-7
D gene: .

CDR3 protein: CASREASQKLFF
CDR3 DNA: TGTGCCAGCAGGGAGGCCAGCCAAAAACTGTTTTTT
V gene: TRBV28
clone size: .
J gene: TRBJ1-4
D gene: .

CDR3 protein: CAISPTQSTGELFF
CDR3 DNA: TGTGCCATCAGCCCGACACAAAGCACCGGGGAGCTGTTTTTT
V gene: TRBV10-3
clone size: .
J gene: TRBJ2-2
D gene: .

CDR3 protein: CASSWTGQGGETQYF
CDR3 DNA: TGTGCCAGCAGCTGGACGGGACAGGGAGGAGAGACCCAGTACTTC
V gene: TRBV7-6
clone size: .
J gene: TRBJ2-5
D gene: TRBD1

CDR3 protein: CASSSRTSGRAGSYNEQFF
CDR3 DNA: TGTGCCAGCAGTTCCCGGACTAGCGGGAGGGCCGGCTCCTACAATGAGCAGTTCTTC
V gene: TRBV27
clone size: once
J gene: TRBJ2-1
D gene: TRBD2

CDR3 protein: CASSKQGAQDYGYTF
CDR3 DNA: TGTGCCAGCAGTAAGCAAGGGGCCCAAGACTATGGCTACACCTTC
V gene: TRBV6-6
clone size: .
J gene: TRBJ1-2
D gene: .

CDR3 protein: CSVSGGGALVSYNEQFF
CDR3 DNA: TGCAGCGTGTCGGGCGGGGGCGCATTAGTTTCCTACAATGAGCAGTTCTTC
V gene: TRBV29-1
clone size: .
J gene: TRBJ2-1
D gene: .

CDR3 protein: CASSSVQQGPRETQYF
CDR3 DNA: TGTGCCAGCAGTTCCGTCCAACAGGGGCCGCGGGAGACCCAGTACTTC
V gene: TRBV27
clone size: .
J gene: TRBJ2-5
D gene: TRBD1

CDR3 protein: CASSQRQGKGNSPLHF
CDR3 DNA: TGTGCCAGCAGTCAAAGACAGGGGAAGGGTAATTCACCCCTCCACTTT
V gene: TRBV27
clone size: .
J gene: TRBJ1-6
D gene: TRBD1

CDR3 protein: CASRPDRAIGYTF
CDR3 DNA: TGTGCCAGTAGACCTGACAGGGCGATCGGCTACACCTTC
V gene: TRBV19
clone size: .
J gene: TRBJ1-2
D gene: TRBD1

CDR3 protein: CASSVGRQVRLTEAFF
CDR3 DNA: TGTGCCAGCAGCGTAGGCCGACAGGTGAGGCTAACTGAAGCTTTCTTT
V gene: TRBV9
clone size: .
J gene: TRBJ1-1
D gene: .

CDR3 protein: CAWSPAQPGQSRDTQYF
CDR3 DNA: TGTGCCTGGAGTCCCGCCCAACCGGGACAGAGTCGAGATACGCAGTATTTT
V gene: TRBV30
clone size: .
J gene: TRBJ2-3
D gene: TRBD1

CDR3 protein: CASSLGGNAYEQYF
CDR3 DNA: TGTGCCAGCAGCTTAGGGGGCAACGCCTACGAGCAGTACTTC
V gene: TRBV11-2
clone size: .
J gene: TRBJ2-7
D gene: .

CDR3 protein: CASSLTGVNTEAFF
CDR3 DNA: TGTGCCAGCAGCTTGACAGGGGTGAACACTGAAGCTTTCTTT
V gene: TRBV5-6
clone size: .
J gene: TRBJ1-1
D gene: TRBD1

CDR3 protein: CASSPRSGGTEAFF
CDR3 DNA: TGTGCCAGCAGCCCCCGCTCGGGGGGGACTGAAGCTTTCTTT
V gene: TRBV11-2
clone size: .
J gene: TRBJ1-1
D gene: .

CDR3 protein: CASSLSGDQPQHF
CDR3 DNA: TGCGCCAGCAGCTTGTCGGGGGATCAGCCCCAGCATTTT
V gene: TRBV5-1
clone size: .
J gene: TRBJ1-5
D gene: .

CDR3 protein: CASSSTGVSGYTF
CDR3 DNA: TGTGCCAGCAGCTCGACAGGGGTGAGTGGCTACACCTTC
V gene: TRBV7-2
clone size: .
J gene: TRBJ1-2
D gene: TRBD1